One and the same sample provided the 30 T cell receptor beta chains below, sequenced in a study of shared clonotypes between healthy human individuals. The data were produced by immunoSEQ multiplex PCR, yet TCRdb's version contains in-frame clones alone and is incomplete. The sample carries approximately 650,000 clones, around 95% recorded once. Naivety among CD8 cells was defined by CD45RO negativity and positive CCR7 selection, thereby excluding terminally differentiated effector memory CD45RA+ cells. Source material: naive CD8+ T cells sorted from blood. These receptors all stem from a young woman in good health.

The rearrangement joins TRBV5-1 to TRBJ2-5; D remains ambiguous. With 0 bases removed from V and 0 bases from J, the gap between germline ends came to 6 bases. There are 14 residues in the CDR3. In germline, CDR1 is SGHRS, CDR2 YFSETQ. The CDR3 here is CASSLGEDQETQYF. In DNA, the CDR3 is TGCGCCAGCAGCTTGGGAGAGGACCAAGAGACCCAGTACTTC.

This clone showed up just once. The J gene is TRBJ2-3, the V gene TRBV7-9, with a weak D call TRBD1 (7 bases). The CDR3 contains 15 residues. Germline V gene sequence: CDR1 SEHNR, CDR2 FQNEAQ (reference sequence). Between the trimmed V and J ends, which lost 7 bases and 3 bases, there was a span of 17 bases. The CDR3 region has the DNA TGTGCCAGCACTACTGGAGGGGGCTTGACAGATACGCAGTATTTT. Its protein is CASTTGGGLTDTQYF.

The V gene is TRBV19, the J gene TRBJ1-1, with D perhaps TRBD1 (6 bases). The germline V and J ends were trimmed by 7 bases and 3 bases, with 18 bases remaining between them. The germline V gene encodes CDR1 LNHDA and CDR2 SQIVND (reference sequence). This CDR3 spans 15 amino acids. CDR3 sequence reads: CASNAAGEGYTEAFF. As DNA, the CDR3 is TGTGCCAGTAACGCGGCAGGGGAGGGGTACACTGAAGCTTTCTTT.

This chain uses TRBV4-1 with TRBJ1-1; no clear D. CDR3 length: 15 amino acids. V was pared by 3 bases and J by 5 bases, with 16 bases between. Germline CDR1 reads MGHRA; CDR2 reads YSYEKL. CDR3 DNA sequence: TGCGCCAGCAGCCAGAATAAACGGGGAGGAACTGAAGCTTTCTTT. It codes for CASSQNKRGGTEAFF.

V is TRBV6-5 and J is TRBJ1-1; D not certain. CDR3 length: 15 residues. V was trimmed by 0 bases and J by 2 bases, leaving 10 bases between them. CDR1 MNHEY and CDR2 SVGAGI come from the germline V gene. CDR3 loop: CASSYSETLNTEAFF. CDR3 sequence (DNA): TGTGCCAGCAGTTACTCGGAGACTCTCAACACTGAAGCTTTCTTT.

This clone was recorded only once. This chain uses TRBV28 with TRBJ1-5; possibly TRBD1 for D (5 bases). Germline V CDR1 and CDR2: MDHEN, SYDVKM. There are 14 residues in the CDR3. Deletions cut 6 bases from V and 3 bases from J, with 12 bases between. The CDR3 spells CASRHGTNNQPQHF. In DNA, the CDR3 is TGTGCCAGCAGGCACGGGACCAACAATCAGCCCCAGCATTTT.

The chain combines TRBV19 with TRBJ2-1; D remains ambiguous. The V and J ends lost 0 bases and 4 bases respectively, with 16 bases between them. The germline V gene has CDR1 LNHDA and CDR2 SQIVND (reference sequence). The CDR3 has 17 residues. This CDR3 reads CASSIEYNPLLYNEQFF. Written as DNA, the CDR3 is TGTGCCAGTAGTATAGAATACAATCCACTCCTATACAATGAGCAGTTCTTC. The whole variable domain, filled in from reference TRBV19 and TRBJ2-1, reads DGGITQSPKYLFRKEGQNVTLSCEQNLNHDAMYWYRQDPGQGLRLIYYSQIVNDFQKGDIAEGYSVSREKKESFPLTVTSAQKNPTAFYLCASSIEYNPLLYNEQFFGPGTRLTVL.

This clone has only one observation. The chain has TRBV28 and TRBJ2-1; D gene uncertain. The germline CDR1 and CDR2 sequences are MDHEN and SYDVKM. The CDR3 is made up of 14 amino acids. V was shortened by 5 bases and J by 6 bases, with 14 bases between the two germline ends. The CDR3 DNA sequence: TGTGCCAGCAGTCCGACGGGTTGGATCAATGAGCAGTTCTTC. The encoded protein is CASSPTGWINEQFF. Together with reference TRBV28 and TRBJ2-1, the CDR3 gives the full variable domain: DVKVTQSSRYLVKRTGEKVFLECVQDMDHENMFWYRQDPGLGLRLIYFSYDVKMKEKGDIPEGYSVSREKKERFSLILESASTNQTSMYLCASSPTGWINEQFFGPGTRLTVL.

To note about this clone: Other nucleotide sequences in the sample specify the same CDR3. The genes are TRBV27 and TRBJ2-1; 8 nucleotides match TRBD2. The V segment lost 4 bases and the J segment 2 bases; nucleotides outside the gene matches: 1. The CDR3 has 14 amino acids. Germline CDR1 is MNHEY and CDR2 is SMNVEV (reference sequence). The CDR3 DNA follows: TGTGCCAGCAGTTCGGGAGGGCCCTACAATGAGCAGTTCTTC. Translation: CASSSGGPYNEQFF.

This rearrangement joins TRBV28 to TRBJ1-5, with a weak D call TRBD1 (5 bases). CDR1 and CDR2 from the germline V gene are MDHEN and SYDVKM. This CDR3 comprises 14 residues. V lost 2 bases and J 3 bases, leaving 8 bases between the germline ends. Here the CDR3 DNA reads TGTGCCAGCAGTTTAAGACAGACCAATCAGCCCCAGCATTTT. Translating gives CASSLRQTNQPQHF.

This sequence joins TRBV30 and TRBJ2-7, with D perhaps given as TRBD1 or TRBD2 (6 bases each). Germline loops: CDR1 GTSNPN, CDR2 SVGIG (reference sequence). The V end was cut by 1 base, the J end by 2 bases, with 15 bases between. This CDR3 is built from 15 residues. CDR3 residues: CAWSGGAGRTYEQYF. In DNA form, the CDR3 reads TGTGCCTGGAGTGGGGGGGCAGGTAGAACCTACGAGCAGTACTTC.

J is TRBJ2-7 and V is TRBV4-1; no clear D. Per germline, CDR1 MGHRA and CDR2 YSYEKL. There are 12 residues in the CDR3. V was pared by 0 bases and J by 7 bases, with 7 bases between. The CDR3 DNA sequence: TGCGCCAGCAGCCAAGATGGGCGGGAGCAGTACTTC. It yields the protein CASSQDGREQYF.

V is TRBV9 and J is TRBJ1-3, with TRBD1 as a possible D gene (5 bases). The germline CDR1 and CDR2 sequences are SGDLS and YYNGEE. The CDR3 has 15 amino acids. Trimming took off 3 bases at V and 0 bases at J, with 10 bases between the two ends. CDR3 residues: CASSARQSSGNTIYF. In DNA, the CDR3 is TGTGCCAGCAGCGCAAGACAGAGCTCTGGAAACACCATATATTTT.

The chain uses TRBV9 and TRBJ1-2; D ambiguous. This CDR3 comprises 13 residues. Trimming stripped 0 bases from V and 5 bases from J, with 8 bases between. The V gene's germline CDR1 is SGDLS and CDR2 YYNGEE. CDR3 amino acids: CASSVAGGYGYTF. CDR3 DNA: TGTGCCAGCAGCGTAGCAGGAGGATATGGCTACACCTTC.

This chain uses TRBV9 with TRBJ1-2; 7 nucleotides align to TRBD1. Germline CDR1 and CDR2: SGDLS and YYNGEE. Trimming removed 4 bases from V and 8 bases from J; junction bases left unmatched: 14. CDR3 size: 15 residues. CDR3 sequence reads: CASSFRDSELGGYTF. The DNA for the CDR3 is TGTGCCAGCAGCTTTCGGGACAGCGAATTGGGCGGCTACACCTTC.

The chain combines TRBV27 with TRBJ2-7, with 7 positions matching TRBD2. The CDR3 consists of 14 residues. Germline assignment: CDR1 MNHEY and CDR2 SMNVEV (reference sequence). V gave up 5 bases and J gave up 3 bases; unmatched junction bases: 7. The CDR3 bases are TGTGCCAGCAGTGCGGCTAGCGGATACTACGAGCAGTACTTC. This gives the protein CASSAASGYYEQYF.

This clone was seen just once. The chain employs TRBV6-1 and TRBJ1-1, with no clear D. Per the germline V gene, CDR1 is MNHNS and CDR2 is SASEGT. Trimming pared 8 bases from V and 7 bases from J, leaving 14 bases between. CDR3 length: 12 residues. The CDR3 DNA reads TGTGCCAGCTGCCAGGAGAACTATGAAGCTTTCTTT. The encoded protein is CASCQENYEAFF.

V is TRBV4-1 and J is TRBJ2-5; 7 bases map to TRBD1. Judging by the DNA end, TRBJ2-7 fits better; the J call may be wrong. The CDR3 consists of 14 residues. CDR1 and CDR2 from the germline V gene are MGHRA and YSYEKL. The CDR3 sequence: CASSQRQGGYEQYF. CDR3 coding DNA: TGCGCCAGCAGCCAAAGACAGGGTGGCTACGAGCAGTACTTC.

CDR3 in DNA: TGTGCCAGCAGCTTGCGACAGGGGTCCTGGGAGCTGTTTTTT. Translated: CASSLRQGSWELFF. The rearrangement uses TRBV5-6 and TRBJ2-2; 8 positions agree with TRBD1. Losses at the gene ends were 1 base for V and 9 bases for J; bases not matched to a gene: 5. This CDR3 has 14 amino acids. Germline CDR1 reads SGHDT; CDR2 reads YYEEEE.

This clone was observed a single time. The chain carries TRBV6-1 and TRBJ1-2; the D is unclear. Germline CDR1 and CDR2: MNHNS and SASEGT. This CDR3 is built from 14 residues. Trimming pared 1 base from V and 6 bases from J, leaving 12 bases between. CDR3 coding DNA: TGTGCCAGCAGTGAAGATTTTTTACCCCATGGCTACACCTTC. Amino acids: CASSEDFLPHGYTF.

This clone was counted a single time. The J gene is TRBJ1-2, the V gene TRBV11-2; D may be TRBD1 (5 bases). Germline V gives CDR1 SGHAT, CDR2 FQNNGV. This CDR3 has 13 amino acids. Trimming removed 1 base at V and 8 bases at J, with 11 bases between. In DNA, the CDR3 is TGTGCCAGCAGCTTAGCCGGGGGAGACGGCTACACCTTC. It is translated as CASSLAGGDGYTF. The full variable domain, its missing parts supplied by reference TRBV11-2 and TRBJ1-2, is EAGVAQSPRYKIIEKRQSVAFWCNPISGHATLYWYQQILGQGPKLLIQFQNNGVVDDSQLPKDRFSAERLKGVDSTLKIQPAKLEDSAVYLCASSLAGGDGYTFGSGTRLTVV.

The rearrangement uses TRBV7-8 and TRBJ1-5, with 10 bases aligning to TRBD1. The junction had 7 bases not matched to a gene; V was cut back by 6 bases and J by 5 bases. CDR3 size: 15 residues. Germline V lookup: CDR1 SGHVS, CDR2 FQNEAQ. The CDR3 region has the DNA TGTGCCAGCAGTATAAGACAGGGGGCTGATCAGCCCCAGCATTTT. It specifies CASSIRQGADQPQHF.

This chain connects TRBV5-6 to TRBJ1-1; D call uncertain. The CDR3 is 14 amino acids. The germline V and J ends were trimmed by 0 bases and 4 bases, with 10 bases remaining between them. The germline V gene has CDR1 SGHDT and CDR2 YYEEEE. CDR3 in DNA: TGTGCCAGCAGCTTGGGGAAGAGAAGCACTGAAGCTTTCTTT. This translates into CASSLGKRSTEAFF.

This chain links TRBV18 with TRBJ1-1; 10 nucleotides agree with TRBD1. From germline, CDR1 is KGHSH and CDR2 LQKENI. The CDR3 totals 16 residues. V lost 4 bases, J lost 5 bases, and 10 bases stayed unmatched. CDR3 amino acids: CASSQPGQGLETEAFF. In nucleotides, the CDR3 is TGTGCCAGCTCACAACCGGGACAGGGGTTGGAGACTGAAGCTTTCTTT.

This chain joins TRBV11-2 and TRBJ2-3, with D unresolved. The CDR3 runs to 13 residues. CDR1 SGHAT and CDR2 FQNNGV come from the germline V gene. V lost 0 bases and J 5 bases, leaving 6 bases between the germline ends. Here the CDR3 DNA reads TGTGCCAGCAGCTTAGAGCGAAGAGATACGCAGTATTTT. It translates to CASSLERRDTQYF.

CDR3 protein: CASSLWGRYDEQFF. In DNA form, the CDR3 reads TGTGCCAGCAGTTTATGGGGGAGGTATGATGAGCAGTTCTTC. The V and J genes are TRBV28 and TRBJ2-1; D might be TRBD2 (6 bases). Germline values: CDR1 MDHEN, CDR2 SYDVKM. The CDR3 covers 14 residues. Trimming left V 0 bases short and J 8 bases short, with 11 bases between.

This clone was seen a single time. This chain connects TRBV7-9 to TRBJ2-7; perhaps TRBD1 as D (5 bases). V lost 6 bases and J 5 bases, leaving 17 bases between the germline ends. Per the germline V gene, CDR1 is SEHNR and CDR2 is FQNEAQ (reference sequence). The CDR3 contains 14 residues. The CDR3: CASSLGAPTHEQYF. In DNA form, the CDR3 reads TGTGCCAGCAGTCTTGGGGCCCCAACCCACGAGCAGTACTTC. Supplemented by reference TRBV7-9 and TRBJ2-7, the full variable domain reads DTGVSQNPRHKITKRGQNVTFRCDPISEHNRLYWYRQTLGQGPEFLTYFQNEAQLEKSRLLSDRFSAERPKGSFSTLEIQRTEQGDSAMYLCASSLGAPTHEQYFGPGTRLTVT.

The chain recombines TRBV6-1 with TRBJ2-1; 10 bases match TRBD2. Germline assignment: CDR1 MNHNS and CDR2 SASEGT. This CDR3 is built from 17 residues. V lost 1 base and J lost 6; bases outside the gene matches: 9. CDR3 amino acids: CASSEGFSGRYINEQFF. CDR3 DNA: TGTGCCAGCAGTGAAGGATTTAGCGGGAGGTATATCAATGAGCAGTTCTTC.

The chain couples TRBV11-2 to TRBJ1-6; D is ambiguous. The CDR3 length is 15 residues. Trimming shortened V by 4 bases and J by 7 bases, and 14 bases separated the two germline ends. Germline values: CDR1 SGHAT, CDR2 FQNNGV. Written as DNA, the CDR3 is TGTGCCAGCAGCTCGTCGGCCAGGCCAAATTCACCCCTCCACTTT. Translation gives CASSSSARPNSPLHF.

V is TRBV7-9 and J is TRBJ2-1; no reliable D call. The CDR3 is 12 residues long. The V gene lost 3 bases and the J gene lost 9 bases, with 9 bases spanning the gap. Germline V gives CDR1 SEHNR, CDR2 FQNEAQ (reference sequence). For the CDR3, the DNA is TGTGCCAGCAGCTTCGGTGGAGCTGAGCAGTTCTTC. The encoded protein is CASSFGGAEQFF.